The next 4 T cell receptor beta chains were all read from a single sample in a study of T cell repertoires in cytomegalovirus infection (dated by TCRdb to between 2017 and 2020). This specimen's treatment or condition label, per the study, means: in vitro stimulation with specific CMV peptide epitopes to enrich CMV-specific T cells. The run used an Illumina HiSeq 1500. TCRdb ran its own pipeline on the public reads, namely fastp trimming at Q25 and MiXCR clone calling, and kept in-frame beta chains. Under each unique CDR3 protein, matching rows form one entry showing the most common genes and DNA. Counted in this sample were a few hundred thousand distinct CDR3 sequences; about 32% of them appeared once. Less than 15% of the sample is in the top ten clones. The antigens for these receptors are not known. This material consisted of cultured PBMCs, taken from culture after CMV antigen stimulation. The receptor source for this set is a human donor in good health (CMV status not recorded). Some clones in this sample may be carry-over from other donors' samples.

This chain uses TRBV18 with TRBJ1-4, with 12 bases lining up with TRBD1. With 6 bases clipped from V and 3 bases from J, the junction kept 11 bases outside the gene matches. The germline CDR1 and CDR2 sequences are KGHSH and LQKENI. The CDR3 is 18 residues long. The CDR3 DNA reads TGTGCCAGCTCGCCCTGGGACAGGGGGCGCAAGGCTAATGAAAAACTGTTTTTT. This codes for CASSPWDRGRKANEKLFF. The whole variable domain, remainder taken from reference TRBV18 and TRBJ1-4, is NAGVMQNPRHLVRRRGQEARLRCSPMKGHSHVYWYRQLPEEGLKFMVYLQKENIIDESGMPKERFSAEFPKEGPSILRIQQVVRGDSAAYFCASSPWDRGRKANEKLFFGSGTQLSVL.

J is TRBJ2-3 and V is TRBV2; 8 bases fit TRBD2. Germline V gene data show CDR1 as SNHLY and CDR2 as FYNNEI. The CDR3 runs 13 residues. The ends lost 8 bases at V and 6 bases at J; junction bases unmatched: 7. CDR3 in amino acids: CASGSGSFDTQYF. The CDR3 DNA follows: TGTGCCAGCGGGAGCGGGAGCTTCGATACGCAGTATTTT.

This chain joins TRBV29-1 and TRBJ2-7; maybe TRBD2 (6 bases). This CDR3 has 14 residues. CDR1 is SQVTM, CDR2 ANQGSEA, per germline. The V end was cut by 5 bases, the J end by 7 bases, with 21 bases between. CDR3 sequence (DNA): TGCAGCGTTACTACACCGGGACTCCCTATTGAGCAGTACTTC. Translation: CSVTTPGLPIEQYF.

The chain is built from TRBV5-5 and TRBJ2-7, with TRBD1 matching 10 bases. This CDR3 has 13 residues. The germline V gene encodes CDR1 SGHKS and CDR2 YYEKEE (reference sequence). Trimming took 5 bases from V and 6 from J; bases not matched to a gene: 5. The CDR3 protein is CASRGQGLGEQYF. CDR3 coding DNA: TGTGCCAGCAGGGGACAGGGGCTGGGCGAGCAGTACTTC.